This TCR beta chain emerged from a study of T cell changes during pregnancy in multiple sclerosis. Per the germline V gene, CDR1 is SGHDN and CDR2 is FVKESK. V shed 2 bases and J 4 bases; nucleotides not matched to a gene: 6. The CDR3 contains 15 residues. Sequenced by immunoSEQ multiplex PCR; TCRdb stores in-frame clones only, minus some. The table includes roughly 72,000 clones, around 94% detected once. Sample: CD4+ T cells from peripheral blood mononuclear cells, taken after pregnancy. The sequence was obtained from a female donor with multiple sclerosis, enrolled in a pregnancy study. The chain recombines TRBV14 with TRBJ1-2; 8 nucleotides agree with TRBD1. The CDR3 loop is CASSQYMDRVYGYTF. The CDR3 DNA sequence: TGTGCCAGCAGCCAATACATGGACAGGGTCTATGGCTACACCTTC.